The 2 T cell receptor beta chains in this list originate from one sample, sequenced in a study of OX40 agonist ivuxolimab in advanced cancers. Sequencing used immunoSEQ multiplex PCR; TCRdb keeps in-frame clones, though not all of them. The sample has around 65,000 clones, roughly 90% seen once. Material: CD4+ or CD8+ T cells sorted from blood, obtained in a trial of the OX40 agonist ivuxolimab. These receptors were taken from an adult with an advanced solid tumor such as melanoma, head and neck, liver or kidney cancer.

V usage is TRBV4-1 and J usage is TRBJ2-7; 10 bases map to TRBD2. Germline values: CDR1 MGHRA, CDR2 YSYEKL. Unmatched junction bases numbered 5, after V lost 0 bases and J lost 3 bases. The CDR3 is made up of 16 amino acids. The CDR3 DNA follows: TGCGCCAGCAGCCAAGAGGTAGCGGGGGGCCTCTACGAGCAGTACTTC. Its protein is CASSQEVAGGLYEQYF.

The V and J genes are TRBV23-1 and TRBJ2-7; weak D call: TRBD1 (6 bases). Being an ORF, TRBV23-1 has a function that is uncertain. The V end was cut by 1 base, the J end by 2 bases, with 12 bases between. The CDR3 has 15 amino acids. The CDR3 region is CASSQCLTGPYEQYF. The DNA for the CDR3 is TGCGCCAGCAGTCAATGCCTCACAGGGCCCTACGAGCAGTACTTC.